This TCR beta chain was profiled in a study of T cells in Graves' hyperthyroidism and ophthalmopathy. General study results and limits: Blood also contained most expanded thyroid clonotypes above 0.001. Ophthalmopathy and stable hyperthyroidism were separated by a 13 V-J model.

Hyperthyroidism patients were newly diagnosed, had disease duration under 2 months, and were aged 18 to 65 years. Remarks on this clonotype: The antigen remains undetermined.

From RNA transcripts, TCR beta CDR3 regions were amplified. The primer set for the first-round RT-PCR of the TCR CDR3 was HTBI. TCRdb reprocessed the multiplex PCR reads with MiXCR, giving one entry per CDR3 protein. This table holds 600,000 or so distinct CDR3 sequences, around 16% found once. The CDR3 consists of 13 residues. Trimming pared 10 bases from V and 4 bases from J, leaving 13 bases between. CDR1 and CDR2 from the germline V gene are LNHDA and SQIVND (reference sequence). The chain couples TRBV19 to TRBJ2-2; a weak D match, TRBD2 (6 bases). This TCR was sampled from a woman between 25 and 40 years old with Graves' hyperthyroidism. The sequenced material came from blood. CDR3 protein: CATSWGGTGELFF. CDR3 coding DNA: TGTGCCACCTCCTGGGGAGGCACCGGGGAGCTGTTTTTT.